This entry lists 19 T cell receptor beta chains sequenced from one sample in a study of neurological immune-mediated disorders. TCRdb re-called the 5' RACE reads through MiXCR, storing one row per CDR3 protein. Of tens of thousands of distinct CDR3 sequences listed, 4% to 6% were seen once; the top ten hold 6.5% to 9%. The specimen was PBMCs. Receptors were obtained from a young man with multiple sclerosis.

This clonotype has a count of ten or more. The J gene is TRBJ2-2, the V gene TRBV2, with 10 nucleotides matching TRBD2. The CDR3 consists of 15 residues. After removal of 6 bases from V and 4 bases from J, the junction contained 5 bases not matched to a gene. Germline V CDR1 and CDR2: SNHLY, FYNNEI. This chain's CDR3 is CASRVAGGSTGELFF. The CDR3 DNA is TGTGCCAGCAGAGTAGCGGGGGGTTCCACCGGGGAGCTGTTTTTT.

Many counts were recorded for this clonotype. The chain links TRBV7-9 to TRBJ2-1; D gene unclear. The CDR3 spans 11 residues. Per the germline V gene, CDR1 is SEHNR and CDR2 is FQNEAQ (reference sequence). With 1 base removed from V and 12 bases from J, the gap between germline ends came to 7 bases. CDR3 nucleotides: TGTGCCAGCAGCTTAGTGTCTGGGCAGTTCTTC. It specifies CASSLVSGQFF.

In this sample, this clonotype turned up many times. The chain recombines TRBV20-1 with TRBJ1-2; D is unresolved. The CDR3 spans 14 residues. V lost 6 bases to trimming and J lost 8 bases, with 22 bases between them. Germline CDR1 is DFQATT and CDR2 is SNEGSKA (reference sequence). CDR3 sequence (DNA): TGCAGTGCCGAGCGGATTTTATTTGGGAGAGGCTACACCTTC. Its protein product is CSAERILFGRGYTF.

This clonotype has a count of ten or more. The chain couples TRBV10-3 to TRBJ1-2; 8 nucleotides agree with TRBD1. V lost 3 bases and J lost 2; bases outside the gene matches: 8. CDR3 length: 16 residues. The germline V gene has CDR1 ENHRY and CDR2 SYGVKD. Here the CDR3 reads CAISDSATGENYGYTF. Here the CDR3 DNA reads TGTGCCATCAGTGACTCCGCGACAGGGGAAAACTATGGCTACACCTTC.

In its sample, this clonotype was seen a few times. A much larger clone lies a single base off, so this may be a read error. The chain couples TRBV5-1 to TRBJ2-3; D gene ambiguous. This CDR3 region has 13 residues. V was pared by 1 base and J by 3 bases, with 6 bases between. Germline lookup yields CDR1 SGHRS and CDR2 YFSETQ. CDR3 amino acids: CASSLKFTDTQYF. The CDR3 nucleotides read TGCGCCAGCAGCTTGAAGTTTACAGATACGCAGTATTTT.

This clonotype came up many times. The chain has TRBV28 and TRBJ1-1; D possibly corresponds to TRBD1 (6 bases). The CDR3 covers 11 residues. The V end was cut by 8 bases, the J end by 8 bases, with 12 bases between. Germline CDR1 MDHEN, CDR2 SYDVKM. Here the CDR3 reads CASALGTEAFF. The DNA of the CDR3 is TGTGCCAGCGCTTTGGGGACAGAAGCTTTCTTT.

This clonotype was observed many times. V gene TRBV7-2 combines with J gene TRBJ2-3; the match to TRBD2 covers 7 bases. The ends lost 5 bases at V and 3 bases at J; junction bases unmatched: 5. This CDR3 comprises 14 residues. Germline CDR1 reads SGHTA; CDR2 reads FQGNSA. The CDR3 reads CASSTTSWTDTQYF. In DNA, the CDR3 is TGTGCCAGCAGCACGACTAGCTGGACAGATACGCAGTATTTT.

As to this clonotype: With a much larger clone just one base away, this may be a read error. The rearrangement uses TRBV27 and TRBJ2-6; no firm D call. Trimming left V 7 bases short and J 0 bases short, with 4 bases between. The CDR3 sequence is 13 residues long. CDR1 is MNHEY and CDR2 is SMNVEV in the germline V gene (reference sequence). DNA for the CDR3: TGTGCCAGCACCCCCTCTGGGGCCAACGTCCTGACTTTC. This codes for CASTPSGANVLTF.

This clonotype has a count of ten or more. The chain couples TRBV20-1 to TRBJ2-2; D is perhaps TRBD1 (5 bases). The germline CDR1 and CDR2 sequences are DFQATT and SNEGSKA (reference sequence). The CDR3 contains 13 residues. Trimming removed 3 bases at V and 5 bases at J, with 10 bases between. In DNA form, the CDR3 reads TGCAGTGCTAGTGGGGCGCGAACCGGGGAGCTGTTTTTT. Amino acids: CSASGARTGELFF.

This clonotype was detected ten times or more. The chain couples TRBV5-1 to TRBJ1-3; the D is unclear. Trimming stripped 0 bases from V and 0 bases from J, with 16 bases between. The CDR3 spans 18 residues. Germline V gene data show CDR1 as SGHRS and CDR2 as YFSETQ. The DNA of the CDR3 is TGCGCCAGCAGCTTGGTGGGCTGGGGAAGCAACTCTGGAAACACCATATATTTT. Protein: CASSLVGWGSNSGNTIYF.

Only a few counts were recorded for this clonotype. The junction does not match germline at one end; this may be a read error. The V call is TRBV6-1, the J call TRBJ1-6; no clear D. Germline CDR1 and CDR2: MNHNS and SASEGT. CDR3 length: 14 residues. CDR3 DNA sequence: TGTGCCAGCAGTGACAGCTCCTATAATTCACCCCTCAACTTT. Its protein product is CASSDSSYNSPLNF.

This clonotype was detected ten times or more. The V gene is TRBV5-6, the J gene TRBJ2-3, with no clear D. Germline V gives CDR1 SGHDT, CDR2 YYEEEE. The length of the CDR3 is 13 residues. V was cut by 4 bases and J by 5 bases, with 11 bases left in between. The CDR3 protein is CASSPLVGDTQYF. The CDR3 DNA follows: TGTGCCAGCAGCCCCCTCGTGGGAGATACGCAGTATTTT. The variable domain in full, with the rest retrieved from reference TRBV5-6 and TRBJ2-3, is DAGVTQSPTHLIKTRGQQVTLRCSPKSGHDTVSWYQQALGQGPQFIFQYYEEEERQRGNFPDRFSGHQFPNYSSELNVNALLLGDSALYLCASSPLVGDTQYFGPGTRLTVL.

This clonotype was recorded many times. At one end the junction does not follow the germline gene, possibly because of a read error. The rearrangement links TRBV7-6 to TRBJ1-5, with a tentative D call TRBD1 (5 bases). Per germline, CDR1 SGHVS and CDR2 FNYEAQ. The CDR3 is made up of 16 amino acids. CDR3 in amino acids: CASSPSPGRGNQPQNF. CDR3 nucleotides: TGTGCCAGCAGCCCGAGCCCAGGTAGGGGCAATCAGCCCCAGAATTTT. The complete variable domain, with remaining parts taken from reference TRBV7-6 and TRBJ1-5, reads GAGVSQSPRYKVTKRGQDVALRCDPISGHVSLYWYRQALGQGPEFLTYFNYEAQQDKSGLPNDRFSAERPEGSISTLTIQRTEQRDSAMYRCASSPSPGRGNQPQNFGDGTRLSIL.

This clonotype has a count of ten or more. The J gene is TRBJ2-7, the V gene TRBV5-1, with unresolved D. This CDR3 contains 15 residues. V lost 4 bases to trimming and J lost 0 bases, with 14 bases between them. Germline V lookup: CDR1 SGHRS, CDR2 YFSETQ. CDR3 DNA sequence: TGCGCCAGCAGCCCGACGCCAGCGTTCTCCTACGAGCAGTACTTC. Protein product: CASSPTPAFSYEQYF.

This clonotype was recorded at least ten times. V and J are TRBV5-1 and TRBJ2-7; TRBD1 aligns across 8 bases. The CDR3 consists of 14 residues. The V gene's germline CDR1 is SGHRS and CDR2 YFSETQ. Germline trimming cut 0 bases from V and 2 bases from J; bases unmatched to any gene: 1. The CDR3 nucleotides read TGCGCCAGCAGCTTGGAGGACAGGGCCTACGAGCAGTACTTC. Its protein is CASSLEDRAYEQYF.

The J gene is TRBJ1-1, the V gene TRBV20-1; a weak D match, TRBD1 (5 bases). Per the germline V gene, CDR1 is DFQATT and CDR2 is SNEGSKA (reference sequence). V was shortened by 6 bases and J by 4 bases, with 12 bases between the two germline ends. There are 12 residues in the CDR3. The CDR3 bases are TGCAGTGCCAACCGGGGGGTCACTGAAGCTTTCTTT. Its translation is CSANRGVTEAFF.

This clonotype came up many times. The chain links TRBV5-1 to TRBJ2-7; 7 positions agree with TRBD1. This CDR3 has 13 amino acids. The J segment lost 2 bases and the V segment lost 3 bases, leaving 2 bases of the junction unmatched. Germline CDR1 and CDR2: SGHRS and YFSETQ. The CDR3 sequence is CASSSTGTYEQYF. The CDR3 region has the DNA TGCGCCAGCAGCTCGACAGGGACCTACGAGCAGTACTTC.

This clonotype was recorded many times. As DNA, the CDR3 is TGTGCCAGCAGTCGTGAGCGGGGCTCCTACGAGCAGTACTTC. Protein: CASSRERGSYEQYF. V is TRBV12-3 or TRBV12-4 and J is TRBJ2-7; TRBD2 agrees at 7 bases. This CDR3 is 14 amino acids long. V lost 5 bases to trimming and J lost 0 bases; unmatched junction nucleotides: 4.

This clonotype was observed at least ten times. J is TRBJ1-2 and V is TRBV4-2, with 7 positions matching TRBD1. The CDR3 is 15 residues long. Trimming took 0 bases from V and 7 from J; bases not matched to a gene: 8. Germline values: CDR1 LGHNA, CDR2 YNFKEQ. CDR3 residues: CASSQERHRGSGYTF. The CDR3 DNA reads as TGTGCCAGCAGCCAAGAGCGCCACAGGGGCAGTGGCTACACCTTC.